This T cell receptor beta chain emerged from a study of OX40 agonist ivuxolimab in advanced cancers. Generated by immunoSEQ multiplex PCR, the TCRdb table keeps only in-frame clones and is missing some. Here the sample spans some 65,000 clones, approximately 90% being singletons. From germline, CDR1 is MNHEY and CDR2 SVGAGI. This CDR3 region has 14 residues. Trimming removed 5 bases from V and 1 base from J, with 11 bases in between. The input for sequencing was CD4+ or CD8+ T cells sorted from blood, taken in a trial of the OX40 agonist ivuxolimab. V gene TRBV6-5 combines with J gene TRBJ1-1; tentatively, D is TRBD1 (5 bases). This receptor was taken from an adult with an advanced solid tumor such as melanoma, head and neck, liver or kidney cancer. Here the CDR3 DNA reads TGTGCCAGCAGTCCTCAGGGCTCGAACACTGAAGCTTTCTTT. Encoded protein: CASSPQGSNTEAFF.